These T cell receptor beta chains were read from a single sample in a study of radiation and T cells in renal cell carcinoma. The table came from immunoSEQ multiplex PCR; TCRdb's copy has only in-frame clones and leaves some out. The table includes fewer than 200,000 clones, 88% detected once. Sample: blood, taken from a patient whose treatment included radiotherapy and nephrectomy. The receptor source for this set is a woman between 50 and 59 years old with renal cell carcinoma. Each CDR3 is given with its conserved first and last residue. The D gene is left open where the match is weak. The size entry is marked missing in some rows and otherwise reads once, few, many or a size class.

V: TRBV25-1
size: NA
J: TRBJ1-2
D: NA
CDR3: CASSEHTDPSGYTF
DNA: TGTGCCAGCAGTGAACACACCGACCCCTCTGGCTACACCTTC

V: TRBV4-1
size: NA
J: TRBJ2-7
D: TRBD1
CDR3: CASSHTGTGGNEQYF
DNA: TGCGCCAGCAGCCATACCGGGACAGGGGGGAACGAGCAGTACTTC

V: TRBV19
size: NA
J: TRBJ2-7
D: NA
CDR3: CASSITGISYEQYF
DNA: TGTGCCAGTAGTATAACAGGGATCTCCTACGAGCAGTACTTC

V: TRBV11-2
size: NA
J: TRBJ2-3
D: TRBD2
CDR3: CASSPTGLALDTQYF
DNA: TGTGCCAGCAGCCCGACGGGACTAGCGTTGGATACGCAGTATTTT

V: TRBV6-6
size: NA
J: TRBJ2-1
D: TRBD1
CDR3: CASNPMRQGAGNEQFF
DNA: TGTGCCAGCAACCCAATGAGGCAGGGGGCAGGTAATGAGCAGTTCTTC

V: TRBV2
size: NA
J: TRBJ1-1
D: NA
CDR3: CATRREIDTEAFF
DNA: TGTGCCACAAGGCGGGAGATAGACACTGAAGCTTTCTTT

V: TRBV23-1
size: NA
J: TRBJ2-1
D: TRBD1
CDR3: CASSQLRGQGGEQFF
DNA: TGCGCCAGCAGTCAATTAAGGGGACAGGGTGGTGAGCAGTTCTTC

V: TRBV5-1
size: NA
J: TRBJ2-3
D: NA
CDR3: CASSAGHKTDTQYF
DNA: TGCGCCAGCAGCGCGGGACACAAAACAGATACGCAGTATTTT

V: TRBV6-1
size: NA
J: TRBJ1-2
D: NA
CDR3: CASSADGLSGYTF
DNA: TGTGCCAGCAGTGCGGACGGACTCTCCGGCTACACCTTC

V: TRBV5-6
size: once
J: TRBJ1-2
D: NA
CDR3: CASSTGQNYGYTF
DNA: TGTGCCAGCAGCACTGGACAAAACTATGGCTACACCTTC

V: TRBV18
size: few
J: TRBJ2-7
D: NA
CDR3: CASSPSRQYEQYF
DNA: TGTGCCAGCTCACCCTCCAGACAGTACGAGCAGTACTTC

V: TRBV5-1
size: NA
J: TRBJ2-1
D: NA
CDR3: CASSPSEIAYNEQFF
DNA: TGCGCCAGCAGTCCCAGCGAGATCGCCTACAATGAGCAGTTCTTC

V: TRBV13
size: NA
J: TRBJ2-7
D: TRBD1
CDR3: CASSVIPGQGHYEQYF
DNA: TGTGCCAGCAGCGTAATACCGGGACAGGGACACTACGAGCAGTACTTC

V: TRBV7-2
size: NA
J: TRBJ2-3
D: NA
CDR3: CASRERGGTDTQYF
DNA: TGTGCCAGCCGGGAACGGGGAGGCACAGATACGCAGTATTTT